Following are 21 T cell receptor beta chains from one sample sequenced in a study of blood T cell repertoires in COVID-19. Sequencing used immunoSEQ multiplex PCR; TCRdb keeps in-frame clones, though not all of them. Here the sample spans over 100,000 clones, 86% being singletons. Sequenced input: peripheral blood. The receptor source for this set is a middle-aged man with acute or convalescent COVID-19.

The genes are TRBV9 and TRBJ2-7; no clear D. The CDR3 has 13 amino acids. The germline V gene encodes CDR1 SGDLS and CDR2 YYNGEE. V was pared by 2 bases and J by 3 bases, with 9 bases between. This CDR3 is CASSVFAGYEQYF. The CDR3, as DNA: TGTGCCAGCAGCGTCTTCGCCGGCTACGAGCAGTACTTC.

The chain carries TRBV30 and TRBJ1-6; D is unclear. Germline V gene data show CDR1 as GTSNPN and CDR2 as SVGIG (reference sequence). The CDR3 consists of 15 residues. V lost 0 bases to trimming and J lost 7 bases, with 13 bases between them. In nucleotides, the CDR3 is TGTGCCTGGAGTGTAATAGGACGGAGGAATTCACCCCTCCACTTT. This sequence encodes CAWSVIGRRNSPLHF.

In its sample, this clone was seen a few times. This rearrangement joins TRBV5-4 to TRBJ2-7; D may be TRBD2 (6 bases). Germline CDR1 reads SGHNT; CDR2 reads YYREEE (reference sequence). The V end lost 5 bases, the J end lost 7 bases, and 16 bases lay between the germline ends. This CDR3 has 13 amino acids. The CDR3 here is CASRVEGSGEQYF. CDR3 DNA: TGTGCCAGCAGAGTGGAGGGGTCAGGGGAGCAGTACTTC.

The chain uses TRBV5-1 and TRBJ2-2, with 8 bases that match TRBD2. The CDR3 runs to 16 residues. V dropped 4 bases and J dropped 3; count of bases not matched to a gene: 8. CDR1 is SGHRS, CDR2 YFSETQ, per germline. CDR3 region: CASSLLLAGDTGELFF. For the CDR3, the DNA is TGCGCCAGCAGCCTCTTGCTAGCGGGTGACACCGGGGAGCTGTTTTTT.

For the CDR3, the DNA is TGCGCCAGCAGCCAGCCCTTTAAACAGGGGAGTGATGGCTACACCTTC. Translated: CASSQPFKQGSDGYTF. The chain couples TRBV4-1 to TRBJ1-2; 7 positions agree with TRBD1. The germline gives CDR1 MGHRA, CDR2 YSYEKL. The CDR3 is 16 amino acids. The V gene end was trimmed by 3 bases and the J gene end by 6 bases; junction bases not matched to a gene: 13.

The rearrangement joins TRBV4-3 to TRBJ2-1; D possibly corresponds to TRBD2 (5 bases). The CDR3 is made up of 15 amino acids. Deletions cut 0 bases from V and 6 bases from J, with 12 bases between. Germline CDR1 is LGHNA and CDR2 is YSLEER. CDR3 sequence: CASSQEGLAGNEQFF. The CDR3 bases are TGCGCCAGCAGCCAAGAGGGTCTAGCAGGCAATGAGCAGTTCTTC.

The V call is TRBV12-3 or TRBV12-4, the J call TRBJ1-1; a weak D match, TRBD1 (6 bases). CDR3 length equals 13 residues. V was pared by 3 bases and J by 3 bases, with 8 bases between. In nucleotides, the CDR3 is TGTGCCAGCAGTTTGTACAGGGACACTGAAGCTTTCTTT. Its translation: CASSLYRDTEAFF.

The chain joins TRBV5-6 to TRBJ1-1; perhaps TRBD1 as D (5 bases). Trimming cost V 4 bases and J 3 bases, with 16 bases left between them. The CDR3 has 15 residues. Per germline, CDR1 SGHDT and CDR2 YYEEEE. CDR3 sequence reads: CASSPVGVQHTEAFF. DNA for the CDR3: TGTGCCAGCAGCCCGGTAGGGGTACAGCACACTGAAGCTTTCTTT.

This chain uses TRBV29-1 with TRBJ1-2; 7 bases map to TRBD1. V lost 1 base and J lost 3; bases outside the gene matches: 11. CDR3 length: 16 amino acids. CDR1 is SQVTM and CDR2 is ANQGSEA in the germline V gene. DNA for the CDR3: TGCAGCGTTGAAGGGGCCCGACAGGGCGATTACTATGGCTACACCTTC. Residues: CSVEGARQGDYYGYTF.

This rearrangement joins TRBV3-1 (or the pseudogene TRBV3-2) to TRBJ1-5; TRBD1 agrees at 8 bases. The CDR3 length is 14 residues. Germline CDR1 and CDR2: LGHDT and YNNKEL (reference sequence). Losses at the gene ends were 3 bases for V and 4 bases for J; bases not matched to a gene: 2. As DNA, the CDR3 is TGTGCCAGCAGCCAGGGGACAGGTAATCAGCCCCAGCATTTT. Its protein is CASSQGTGNQPQHF.

The chain employs TRBV10-3 and TRBJ2-3, with 10 bases that match TRBD2. Losses at the gene ends were 11 bases for V and 2 bases for J; bases not matched to a gene: 7. CDR3 length: 14 amino acids. Germline V gives CDR1 ENHRY, CDR2 SYGVKD. The CDR3 loop reads CASSGGAATDTQYF. The DNA of the CDR3 is TGTGCCTCCAGCGGGGGGGCCGCCACAGATACGCAGTATTTT.

The J gene is TRBJ2-3, the V gene TRBV7-3, with 11 bases fitting TRBD2. The junction had 11 bases not matched to a gene; V was cut back by 5 bases and J by 4 bases. The CDR3 totals 17 residues. Per the germline V gene, CDR1 is SGHTA and CDR2 is FQGTGA. The CDR3, as DNA: TGTGCCAGCAGCCCCCTTAGACTAGCGGGACCCGCAGATACGCAGTATTTT. It yields the protein CASSPLRLAGPADTQYF.

CDR3 loop: CAIGRQETQYF. CDR3 DNA sequence: TGTGCCATCGGTCGCCAAGAGACCCAGTACTTC. The chain has TRBV3-1 (or the pseudogene TRBV3-2) and TRBJ2-5; D gene uncertain. The V and J ends lost 10 bases and 1 base respectively, with 7 bases between them. The germline CDR1 and CDR2 sequences are LGHDT and YNNKEL (reference sequence). CDR3 length: 11 amino acids.

The chain combines TRBV18 with TRBJ2-1; D is possibly TRBD2 (8 bases). The CDR3 spans 16 residues. Deletions cut 3 bases from V and 2 bases from J, with 14 bases between. The germline CDR1 and CDR2 sequences are KGHSH and LQKENI. This CDR3 is CASSPGTAGAYNEQFF. CDR3 coding DNA: TGTGCCAGCTCACCTGGGACAGCGGGAGCCTACAATGAGCAGTTCTTC.

This chain joins TRBV9 and TRBJ2-3, with no clear D. The CDR3 contains 14 residues. V gave up 4 bases and J gave up 1 base, with 10 bases separating them. Germline assignment: CDR1 SGDLS and CDR2 YYNGEE. CDR3 sequence reads: CASSSRIGTDTQYF. The CDR3 DNA reads TGTGCCAGCAGCTCACGCATAGGCACAGATACGCAGTATTTT.

In this sample, this clone turned up a few times. The V and J genes are TRBV9 and TRBJ1-3; TRBD1 matches 8 bases. Germline V gene sequence: CDR1 SGDLS, CDR2 YYNGEE. V lost 0 bases and J lost 4; bases outside the gene matches: 3. CDR3 length equals 15 residues. The CDR3 sequence is CASSVGTGQGNTIYF. Here the CDR3 DNA reads TGTGCCAGCAGCGTAGGGACAGGGCAGGGAAACACCATATATTTT. The variable domain in full, completed from reference TRBV9 and TRBJ1-3, reads DSGVTQTPKHLITATGQRVTLRCSPRSGDLSVYWYQQSLDQGLQFLIQYYNGEERAKGNILERFSAQQFPDLHSELNLSSLELGDSALYFCASSVGTGQGNTIYFGEGSWLTVV.

A single count supports this clone. The chain uses TRBV2 and TRBJ2-1, with D possibly matching TRBD2 (5 bases). The CDR3 consists of 13 residues. Between the trimmed V and J ends, which lost 3 bases and 2 bases, there was a span of 5 bases. Germline loops: CDR1 SNHLY, CDR2 FYNNEI. The CDR3: CASSEEAYNEQFF. DNA of the CDR3: TGTGCCAGCAGTGAGGAGGCCTACAATGAGCAGTTCTTC.

CDR3 bases: TGTGCCAGTAGTATCCGGACAGGGGGTTACGAGCAGTACTTC. This codes for CASSIRTGGYEQYF. V gene TRBV19 combines with J gene TRBJ2-7, with 10 bases that match TRBD1. Germline lookup yields CDR1 LNHDA and CDR2 SQIVND (reference sequence). The J segment lost 4 bases and the V segment lost 3 bases, leaving 3 bases of the junction unmatched. This CDR3 is 14 amino acids long.

This sequence joins TRBV5-8 and TRBJ2-1; D unresolved. V lost 0 bases and J 4 bases, leaving 14 bases between the germline ends. The germline gives CDR1 SGHTS, CDR2 YDEGEE. CDR3 length: 16 amino acids. The CDR3 DNA is TGTGCCAGCAGCTTGGGTGAGGTACCTTCTTACAATGAGCAGTTCTTC. Its protein product is CASSLGEVPSYNEQFF.

The chain uses TRBV18 and TRBJ1-5; TRBD1 matches 10 bases. The ends lost 6 bases at V and 5 bases at J; junction bases unmatched: 7. CDR1 is KGHSH and CDR2 is LQKENI in the germline V gene. The CDR3 is made up of 15 amino acids. The CDR3 sequence is CASSPRGTGDQPQHF. The CDR3 DNA is TGTGCCAGCTCTCCAAGAGGGACAGGGGATCAGCCCCAGCATTTT. Together with reference TRBV18 and TRBJ1-5, the CDR3 gives the full variable domain: NAGVMQNPRHLVRRRGQEARLRCSPMKGHSHVYWYRQLPEEGLKFMVYLQKENIIDESGMPKERFSAEFPKEGPSILRIQQVVRGDSAAYFCASSPRGTGDQPQHFGDGTRLSIL.

The count of this clone is one. The chain uses TRBV12-5 and TRBJ1-1, with 9 bases aligning to TRBD1. The germline CDR1 and CDR2 sequences are LGHNT and FRNRAP. J gave up 0 bases and V 3 bases, and 8 bases lay outside the gene matches. This CDR3 has 17 amino acids. The CDR3 region is CASGLIGQGSMNTEAFF. For the CDR3, the DNA is TGTGCTAGTGGTTTAATAGGACAGGGGAGTATGAACACTGAAGCTTTCTTT.